The 31 T cell receptor beta chains in this list originate from one sample, sequenced in a study of shared clonotypes between healthy human individuals. Method: immunoSEQ multiplex PCR; TCRdb's copy keeps in-frame clones and lacks some. The sample contains about 530,000 clones, about 80% of which appear only once. The specimen sequenced was PBMCs. These TCRs come from a woman in her thirties or forties in good health. Some clones in this sample may be carry-over from other donors' samples.

This clone has just a few counts. In DNA form, the CDR3 reads TGTGCCAGCAGACTAGCGGGGAAAGAGACCCAGTACTTC. Translated: CASRLAGKETQYF. The V and J genes are TRBV11-2 and TRBJ2-5; 10 positions agree with TRBD2. The CDR3 is 13 amino acids. Losses at the gene ends were 6 bases for V and 3 bases for J; bases not matched to a gene: 1. Germline V gene data show CDR1 as SGHAT and CDR2 as FQNNGV.

This chain connects TRBV6-6 to TRBJ2-2, with D possibly TRBD1 on 6 matching bases. Trimming pared 2 bases from V and 4 bases from J, leaving 11 bases between. The germline V gene encodes CDR1 MNHNY and CDR2 SVGAGI (reference sequence). This CDR3 region has 15 residues. As DNA, the CDR3 is TGTGCCAGCAGTTACACGGAAGGGGGCACCGGGGAGCTGTTTTTT. Translating gives CASSYTEGGTGELFF.

The V and J genes are TRBV7-9 and TRBJ2-1, with 10 bases matching TRBD1. The V gene end was trimmed by 5 bases and the J gene end by 6 bases; junction bases not matched to a gene: 7. The CDR3 totals 15 residues. The germline V gene has CDR1 SEHNR and CDR2 FQNEAQ (reference sequence). The CDR3, as DNA: TGTGCCAGCAGCCTCCGACAGGGGGCTTCCAATGAGCAGTTCTTC. This translates into CASSLRQGASNEQFF.

J is TRBJ2-7 and V is TRBV27; D remains unclear. Deletions cut 3 bases from V and 0 bases from J, with 15 bases between. CDR3 length equals 16 residues. Germline CDR1 MNHEY, CDR2 SMNVEV (reference sequence). CDR3 sequence (DNA): TGTGCCAGCAGTTTGGGTCAGGCCTATTTCTCCTACGAGCAGTACTTC. Encoded protein: CASSLGQAYFSYEQYF.

This rearrangement joins TRBV29-1 to TRBJ2-1; no clear D gene. CDR3 length equals 14 residues. Germline values: CDR1 SQVTM, CDR2 ANQGSEA. V lost 5 bases and J 0 bases, leaving 11 bases between the germline ends. This chain's CDR3 is CSVSRESSYNEQFF. The CDR3 coding sequence is TGCAGCGTTAGCCGAGAAAGCTCCTACAATGAGCAGTTCTTC.

The chain has TRBV9 and TRBJ2-1; no firm D call. The CDR3 is 13 residues long. The germline gives CDR1 SGDLS, CDR2 YYNGEE. V was cut by 7 bases and J by 8 bases, with 16 bases left in between. The CDR3 is CASQLDPSDEQFF. The CDR3 bases are TGTGCCAGCCAATTGGACCCCTCAGATGAGCAGTTCTTC. The variable domain in full, completed from reference TRBV9 and TRBJ2-1, reads DSGVTQTPKHLITATGQRVTLRCSPRSGDLSVYWYQQSLDQGLQFLIQYYNGEERAKGNILERFSAQQFPDLHSELNLSSLELGDSALYFCASQLDPSDEQFFGPGTRLTVL.

This chain joins TRBV4-1 and TRBJ2-5; 10 nucleotides match TRBD2. Trimming removed 2 bases from V and 5 bases from J; junction bases left unmatched: 5. The V gene's germline CDR1 is MGHRA and CDR2 YSYEKL. The CDR3 extends over 15 amino acids. The CDR3 nucleotides are TGCGCCAGCAGCCAAACTAGCGGGACAAGGGAGACCCAGTACTTC. Its translation is CASSQTSGTRETQYF.

For this clone: An end of the junction does not agree with germline; a read error may underlie this. The genes are TRBV19 and TRBJ1-5; D possibly corresponds to TRBD1 (5 bases). Per germline, CDR1 LNHDA and CDR2 SQIVND (reference sequence). The CDR3 loop spans 11 amino acids. This CDR3 is CASSIGRGLYF. In DNA form, the CDR3 reads TGTGCCAGTAGTATCGGTAGGGGACTGTATTTT. Combining the CDR3 with reference TRBV19 and TRBJ1-5 gives the whole variable domain DGGITQSPKYLFRKEGQNVTLSCEQNLNHDAMYWYRQDPGQGLRLIYYSQIVNDFQKGDIAEGYSVSREKKESFPLTVTSAQKNPTAFYLCASSIGRGLYFGDGTRLSIL.

This rearrangement joins TRBV9 to TRBJ2-2; 7 positions agree with TRBD1. The V gene end was trimmed by 0 bases and the J gene end by 6 bases; junction bases not matched to a gene: 8. This CDR3 has 16 residues. Germline assignment: CDR1 SGDLS and CDR2 YYNGEE. This CDR3 reads CASSVGGGGFSGELFF. In DNA, the CDR3 is TGTGCCAGCAGCGTAGGAGGGGGCGGTTTTTCCGGGGAGCTGTTTTTT.

The genes are TRBV5-8 and TRBJ2-1, with 10 nucleotides matching TRBD1. Germline CDR1 and CDR2: SGHTS and YDEGEE. The ends lost 2 bases at V and 7 bases at J; junction bases unmatched: 6. This CDR3 comprises 15 residues. The CDR3 coding sequence is TGTGCCAGCAGCTTATTGGGACAGGGGCGTAATGAGCAGTTCTTC. Amino acid sequence: CASSLLGQGRNEQFF.

V and J are TRBV7-8 and TRBJ1-2, with D tentatively TRBD1 (5 bases). The CDR3 covers 14 residues. Trimming pared 7 bases from V and 2 bases from J, leaving 14 bases between. The germline CDR1 and CDR2 sequences are SGHVS and FQNEAQ. CDR3 in DNA: TGTGCCAGCAAGAGGCAGGGAGACAACTATGGCTACACCTTC. This translates into CASKRQGDNYGYTF.

This clone was picked up one time. The CDR3 spells CASSPVTGTAHQETQYF. CDR3 nucleotides: TGTGCCAGCAGTCCTGTGACCGGGACGGCCCACCAAGAGACCCAGTACTTC. V is TRBV2 and J is TRBJ2-5; D tentatively reads TRBD1 or TRBD2 (5 bases each). V lost 5 bases to trimming and J lost 0 bases, with 19 bases between them. The CDR3 runs to 17 residues. Germline V gene data show CDR1 as SNHLY and CDR2 as FYNNEI.

This clone was recorded once. The V call is TRBV28, the J call TRBJ2-1, with 7 bases identical to TRBD1. Germline-derived CDR1 and CDR2 are MDHEN and SYDVKM. The CDR3 contains 16 residues. V dropped 5 bases and J dropped 6; count of bases not matched to a gene: 13. The chain's CDR3 is CASSLDRGRIVNEQFF. In nucleotides, the CDR3 is TGTGCCAGCAGTCTGGATAGGGGGCGGATCGTCAATGAGCAGTTCTTC.

The chain couples TRBV5-1 to TRBJ2-1; 8 bases are a match to TRBD2. Germline loops: CDR1 SGHRS, CDR2 YFSETQ. V lost 0 bases, J lost 1 base, and 3 bases stayed unmatched. The CDR3 length is 16 residues. CDR3 protein: CASSLDPSGSYNEQFF. The CDR3 DNA follows: TGCGCCAGCAGCTTGGATCCTAGCGGGTCCTACAATGAGCAGTTCTTC. The whole variable domain, filled in from reference TRBV5-1 and TRBJ2-1, reads KAGVTQTPRYLIKTRGQQVTLSCSPISGHRSVSWYQQTPGQGLQFLFEYFSETQRNKGNFPGRFSGRQFSNSRSEMNVSTLELGDSALYLCASSLDPSGSYNEQFFGPGTRLTVL.

The chain combines TRBV7-3 with TRBJ2-3, with 8 positions matching TRBD2. After removal of 1 base from V and 4 bases from J, the junction contained 4 bases not matched to a gene. The germline gives CDR1 SGHTA, CDR2 FQGTGA. This CDR3 region has 15 residues. CDR3 bases: TGTGCCAGCAGCTTAAGCGGGAGGACGTCAGATACGCAGTATTTT. Its protein is CASSLSGRTSDTQYF. Using reference TRBV7-3 and TRBJ2-3 for the parts outside the CDR3, the full variable domain is GAGVSQTPSNKVTEKGKYVELRCDPISGHTALYWYRQSLGQGPEFLIYFQGTGAADDSGLPNDRFFAVRPEGSVSTLKIQRTERGDSAVYLCASSLSGRTSDTQYFGPGTRLTVL.

V is TRBV14 and J is TRBJ2-1; TRBD1 is a possible D gene (5 bases). Germline lookup yields CDR1 SGHDN and CDR2 FVKESK. V lost 4 bases and J lost 4, with 11 bases in between. The CDR3 totals 14 residues. The CDR3: CASSRASGYNEQFF. The CDR3 DNA follows: TGTGCCAGCAGCCGGGCCTCAGGGTACAATGAGCAGTTCTTC.

The chain recombines TRBV7-2 with TRBJ2-2, with D uncertain. V dropped 5 bases and J dropped 6 bases, with 13 bases sitting between them. Germline assignment: CDR1 SGHTA and CDR2 FQGNSA. The CDR3 loop spans 14 amino acids. The CDR3 sequence is CASSLEIRAGELFF. CDR3 sequence (DNA): TGTGCCAGCAGCCTTGAGATACGAGCCGGGGAGCTGTTTTTT.

The CDR3 sequence is CASSLRTSGSGETQYF. The CDR3 DNA sequence: TGTGCCAGCAGCCTACGGACTAGCGGGAGCGGGGAGACCCAGTACTTC. V is TRBV11-1 and J is TRBJ2-5, with 13 bases aligning to TRBD2. The CDR3 spans 16 residues. Germline loops: CDR1 SGHAT, CDR2 FQDESV (reference sequence). The J segment lost 5 bases and the V segment lost 5 bases, leaving 8 bases of the junction unmatched.

This chain uses TRBV29-1 with TRBJ2-7, with D perhaps matching TRBD1 (6 bases). Germline V gives CDR1 SQVTM, CDR2 ANQGSEA. Trimming stripped 4 bases from V and 6 bases from J, with 10 bases between. The CDR3 is 11 amino acids. The CDR3 loop reads CSVVAGAEQYF. In nucleotides, the CDR3 is TGCAGCGTTGTGGCAGGGGCCGAGCAGTACTTC.

About this clone itself: Other DNA sequences in the sample encode the same CDR3. This sequence joins TRBV5-1 and TRBJ1-2; D is uncertain. From germline, CDR1 is SGHRS and CDR2 YFSETQ. This CDR3 is built from 14 residues. Trimming stripped 0 bases from V and 0 bases from J, with 6 bases between. The CDR3 DNA is TGCGCCAGCAGCTTGGACAGAACTAACTATGGCTACACCTTC. This gives the protein CASSLDRTNYGYTF. The whole variable domain, remainder taken from reference TRBV5-1 and TRBJ1-2, is KAGVTQTPRYLIKTRGQQVTLSCSPISGHRSVSWYQQTPGQGLQFLFEYFSETQRNKGNFPGRFSGRQFSNSRSEMNVSTLELGDSALYLCASSLDRTNYGYTFGSGTRLTVV.

This clone has only a few counts. The rearrangement joins TRBV2 to TRBJ1-1, with D tentatively TRBD1 (5 bases). The CDR3 length is 13 residues. The V end was cut by 8 bases, the J end by 4 bases, with 14 bases between. Germline CDR1 reads SNHLY; CDR2 reads FYNNEI. The CDR3 protein is CASGAWLGTEAFF. DNA of the CDR3: TGTGCCAGCGGGGCATGGCTGGGCACTGAAGCTTTCTTT.

V is TRBV27 and J is TRBJ2-3; no definite D call. CDR3 length: 13 amino acids. Germline lookup yields CDR1 MNHEY and CDR2 SMNVEV (reference sequence). Trimming shortened V by 6 bases and J by 3 bases, and 10 bases separated the two germline ends. As DNA, the CDR3 is TGTGCCAGCAGAATGGTGGGGACAGATACGCAGTATTTT. It specifies CASRMVGTDTQYF.

V usage is TRBV4-2 and J usage is TRBJ1-1; possible D gene TRBD1, 5 bases. Germline CDR1 is LGHNA and CDR2 is YNFKEQ. The V end lost 5 bases, the J end lost 4 bases, and 14 bases lay between the germline ends. The CDR3 sequence is 14 residues long. The CDR3: CASSLRGLGTEAFF. In nucleotides, the CDR3 is TGTGCCAGCAGCTTGAGGGGTCTGGGCACTGAAGCTTTCTTT.

CDR3 sequence: CASSALLAPSTDTQYF. The CDR3 DNA is TGTGCCAGCAGTGCCTTACTGGCGCCGAGCACAGATACGCAGTATTTT. V and J are TRBV28 and TRBJ2-3; D remains unclear. The CDR3 consists of 16 residues. Germline V gene data show CDR1 as MDHEN and CDR2 as SYDVKM. V lost 5 bases, J lost 0 bases, and 15 bases lay in between. The whole variable domain, filled in from reference TRBV28 and TRBJ2-3, reads DVKVTQSSRYLVKRTGEKVFLECVQDMDHENMFWYRQDPGLGLRLIYFSYDVKMKEKGDIPEGYSVSREKKERFSLILESASTNQTSMYLCASSALLAPSTDTQYFGPGTRLTVL.

CDR3 nucleotide sequence: TGTGCCTTAACTAGGGAGAGCTTGGCCGGAAACACCATATATTTT. The encoded protein is CALTRESLAGNTIYF. The chain is built from TRBV30 and TRBJ1-3; D remains ambiguous. The germline V gene encodes CDR1 GTSNPN and CDR2 SVGIG (reference sequence). The CDR3 has 15 amino acids. Trimming removed 7 bases at V and 4 bases at J, with 20 bases between.

This rearrangement joins TRBV7-9 to TRBJ1-1; D uncertain. CDR1 and CDR2 (germline): SEHNR, FQNEAQ (reference sequence). The CDR3 is made up of 14 amino acids. V lost 5 bases and J 5 bases, leaving 15 bases between the germline ends. CDR3 loop: CASSHRGRDTEAFF. DNA of the CDR3: TGTGCCAGCAGCCACCGAGGGCGTGATACTGAAGCTTTCTTT.

The rearrangement links TRBV5-1 to TRBJ2-1; 12 bases fit TRBD2. Germline lookup yields CDR1 SGHRS and CDR2 YFSETQ. V shed 7 bases and J 3 bases; nucleotides not matched to a gene: 11. This CDR3 spans 17 amino acids. The CDR3 protein is CASPTLTSGRGYNEQFF. In nucleotides, the CDR3 is TGCGCCAGCCCCACTTTGACTAGCGGGAGAGGCTACAATGAGCAGTTCTTC.

The chain combines TRBV29-1 with TRBJ2-2, with TRBD2 identical over 8 bases. This CDR3 spans 14 amino acids. CDR1 is SQVTM, CDR2 ANQGSEA, per germline. Trimming at V came to 6 bases and at J to 6 bases, leaving 9 bases not matched to a gene. In nucleotides, the CDR3 is TGCAGCGTGGCCGGGGTAGCGGGATCCGGGGAGCTGTTTTTT. This gives the protein CSVAGVAGSGELFF.

The chain uses TRBV7-8 and TRBJ2-2; perhaps TRBD1 as D (5 bases). V was clipped by 4 bases and J by 3 bases, with 15 bases between them. The CDR3 sequence is 16 residues long. Germline CDR1 is SGHVS and CDR2 is FQNEAQ. The DNA of the CDR3 is TGTGCCAGCAGCTCCCCCGGCAGGGAAGACACCGGGGAGCTGTTTTTT. Amino acids: CASSSPGREDTGELFF.

The chain uses TRBV29-1 and TRBJ1-1; weak D call: TRBD1 (5 bases). The V end was cut by 7 bases, the J end by 3 bases, with 15 bases between. The germline CDR1 and CDR2 sequences are SQVTM and ANQGSEA. This CDR3 spans 13 amino acids. This chain's CDR3 is CSASGPRHTEAFF. CDR3 in DNA: TGCAGCGCCTCGGGGCCTCGACACACTGAAGCTTTCTTT.

The rearrangement uses TRBV29-1 and TRBJ2-5, with TRBD2 matching 16 bases. The ends lost 0 bases at V and 5 bases at J; junction bases unmatched: 6. The CDR3 consists of 17 residues. CDR1 is SQVTM, CDR2 ANQGSEA, per germline. The CDR3 DNA is TGCAGCGTTGAAGACCCGGGACTAGCGGGAGGGCCGGAGACCCAGTACTTC. Translating it yields CSVEDPGLAGGPETQYF.